This T cell receptor beta chain originates from a study of cytomegalovirus exposure and HLA in healthy donors. General observations from the study: In most subjects, TCR beta sequences reportedly gave accurate predictions of HLA-A and HLA-B alleles. Immune exposure data for these donors was limited to CMV serostatus.

A remark on this clone: Its antigen is unidentified.

In germline, CDR1 is SGHTA, CDR2 FQGTGA. Trimming removed 5 bases from V and 7 bases from J, with 14 bases in between. The CDR3 runs to 13 residues. The PCR ran on 60 Vbeta and 13 Jbeta primers. TCRdb's table, derived via immunoSEQ multiplex PCR, lists solely in-frame clones and lacks some. The repertoire has approximately 110,000 clones, 70% to 80% of them found once; the top ten carry 5.4%. This TCR came from a woman in her 30s in good health and CMV-seropositive. Specimen: PBMCs. This chain joins TRBV7-3 and TRBJ1-1, with D perhaps matching TRBD1 (6 bases). The chain's CDR3 is CASSIYRDGEAFF. In nucleotides, the CDR3 is TGTGCCAGCAGCATTTACAGGGACGGTGAAGCTTTCTTT.